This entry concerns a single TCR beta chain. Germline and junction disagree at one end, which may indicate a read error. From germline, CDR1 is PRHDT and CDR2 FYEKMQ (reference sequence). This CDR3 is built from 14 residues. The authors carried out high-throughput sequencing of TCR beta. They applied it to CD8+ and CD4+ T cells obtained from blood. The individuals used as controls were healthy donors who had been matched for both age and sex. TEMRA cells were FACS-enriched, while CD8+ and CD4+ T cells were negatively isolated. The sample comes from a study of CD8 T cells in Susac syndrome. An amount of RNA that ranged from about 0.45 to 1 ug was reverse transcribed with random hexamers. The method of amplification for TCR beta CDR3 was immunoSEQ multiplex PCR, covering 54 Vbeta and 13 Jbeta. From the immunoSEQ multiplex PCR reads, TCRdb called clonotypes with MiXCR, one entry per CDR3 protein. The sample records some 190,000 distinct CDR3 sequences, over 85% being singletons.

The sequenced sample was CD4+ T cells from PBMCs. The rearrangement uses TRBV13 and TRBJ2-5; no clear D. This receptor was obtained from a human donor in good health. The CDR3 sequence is CASSLGLRQEAQYF. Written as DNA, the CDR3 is TGTGCCAGCAGCTTAGGGCTCCGCCAAGAGGCCCAGTACTTC.